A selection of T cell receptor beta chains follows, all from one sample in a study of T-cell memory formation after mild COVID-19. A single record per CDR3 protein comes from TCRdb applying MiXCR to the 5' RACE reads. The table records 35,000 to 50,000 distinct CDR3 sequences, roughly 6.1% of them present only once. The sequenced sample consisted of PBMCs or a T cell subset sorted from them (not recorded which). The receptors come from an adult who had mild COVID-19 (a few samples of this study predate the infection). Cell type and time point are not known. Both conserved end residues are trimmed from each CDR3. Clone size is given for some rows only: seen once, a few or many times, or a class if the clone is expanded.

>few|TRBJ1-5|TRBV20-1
SARDRGTVSYGNQPQH
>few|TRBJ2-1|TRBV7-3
ASSPRGGVGNEQF
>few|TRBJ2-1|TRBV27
ASSTRINYNEQF
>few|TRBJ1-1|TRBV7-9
ASSPWEGRNTEAF
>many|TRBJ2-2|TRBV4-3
ASSRGASTNTGELF
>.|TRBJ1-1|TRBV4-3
ASSQDVQNTEAF
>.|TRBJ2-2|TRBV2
ASSYRETGELF
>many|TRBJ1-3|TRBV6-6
ASSLGQGSSGNTIY
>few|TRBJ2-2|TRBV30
AWSRGLAGARGELF
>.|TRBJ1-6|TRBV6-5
ASSPIRQPNSPLH
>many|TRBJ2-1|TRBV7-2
ASSFPVGSSYNEQF
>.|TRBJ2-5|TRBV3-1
ASSRGLAGGPQETQY
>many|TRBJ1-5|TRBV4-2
ASSHSTAPGNQPQH
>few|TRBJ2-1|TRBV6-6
ASSYPGLAGNEQF
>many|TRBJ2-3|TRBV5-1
ASSLAAAVTDTQY
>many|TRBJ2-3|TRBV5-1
ASSFGQGPDTQY
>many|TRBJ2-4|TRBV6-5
ASSYGQGGTKNIQY
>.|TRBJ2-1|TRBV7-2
ASSTPSGMRNEQF
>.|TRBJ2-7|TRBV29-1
SVDSGGNYEQY
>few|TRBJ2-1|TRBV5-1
ASSGGGGYNEQF
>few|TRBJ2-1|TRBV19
ASSSPGTMQDEQF
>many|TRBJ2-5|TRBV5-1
ASSLYTADGETQY
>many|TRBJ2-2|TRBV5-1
ASSPRVGTGELF
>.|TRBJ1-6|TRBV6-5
ASNLDRVGSPLH
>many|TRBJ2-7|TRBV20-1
SAYSGLSYEQY
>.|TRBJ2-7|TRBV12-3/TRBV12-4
ASSSPASGGPQY
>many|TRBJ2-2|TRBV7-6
ASRADYTGELF
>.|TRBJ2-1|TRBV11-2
ASSSHWGGQEQF
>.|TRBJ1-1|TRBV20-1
SARDPGRGTEGF
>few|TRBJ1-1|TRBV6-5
ASSYHPSGTQEAF
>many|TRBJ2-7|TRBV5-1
ASSVDTTYEQY
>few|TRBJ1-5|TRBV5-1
ASSSTTGANQPQH
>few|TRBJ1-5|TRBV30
AWSPDGDQPQH
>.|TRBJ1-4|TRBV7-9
ASSLRQGVANEKLF
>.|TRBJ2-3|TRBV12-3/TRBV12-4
ASRDRNTDTQY
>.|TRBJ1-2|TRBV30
AWIIGGYGYT
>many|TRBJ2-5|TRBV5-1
ASSSGQGSRAQY
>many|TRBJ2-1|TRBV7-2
ASSRDSSYNEQF
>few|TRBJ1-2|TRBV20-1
SARDVTGEKIYGYT
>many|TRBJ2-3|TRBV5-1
ASSLASGGNTDTQY
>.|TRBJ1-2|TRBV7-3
ASSLNHAGGDDYGYT
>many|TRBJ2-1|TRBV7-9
ASSFGLAGVYEQF
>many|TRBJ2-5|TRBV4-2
ASGGSGGLQETQY
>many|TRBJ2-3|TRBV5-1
ASSLDTGRPTQY
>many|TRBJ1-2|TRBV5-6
ASSSYSTTGDRRYGYT
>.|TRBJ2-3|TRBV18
ASSPTGGTDTQY
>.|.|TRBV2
ASLIGQGRRNEQF
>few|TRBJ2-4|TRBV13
ASSRGRATKNIQY
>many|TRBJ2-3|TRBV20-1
SARDPLEGPTDTQY
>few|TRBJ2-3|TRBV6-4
ASSERGGGAEDTQY
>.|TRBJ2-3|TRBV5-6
ASSLDPATDTQY
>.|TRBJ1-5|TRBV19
ASSNGQGVNQPQH
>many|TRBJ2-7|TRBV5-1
ASSPEGQRSYEQY